A selection of T cell receptor beta chains follows, all from one sample in a study of T cells after yellow fever vaccination. TCRdb recomputed calls from the 5' RACE reads with MiXCR, one row per CDR3 protein. The data hold some 250,000 distinct CDR3 sequences, with more than 3.5% observed a single time. The sequenced sample was PBMCs, obtained 15 days after the yellow fever booster vaccination. The receptors shown here come from a man in his late teens or twenties who received the YFV17D yellow fever vaccine. CDR3s include the opening cysteine and the closing phenylalanine or tryptophan.

CDR3 protein,V gene,CDR3 length
CASSFQGGGYGYTF,TRBV7-6,14
CASRHEKTGTDTQYF,TRBV7-2,15
CASSVVAGEGDTQYF,TRBV6-5,15
CASSRRPGEALPTQYF,TRBV4-3,16
CASSDSGGWTEAFF,TRBV6-5,14
CSVEGPRDGPAYEQYF,TRBV29-1,16
CAISGTGSLTKNIQYF,TRBV10-3,16
CASSLRGYSYNSPLHF,TRBV5-4,16
CASSFQGATETQYF,TRBV5-4,14
CASSQRPSSYNEQFF,TRBV4-1,15
CASSVLAGESHYEQYF,TRBV6-1,16
CASSFRASSYNEQFF,TRBV12-3/TRBV12-4,15
CASSLIGTGELFF,TRBV7-3,13
CASMSPRRGQETQYF,TRBV25-1,15
CASSIGSHGNTIYF,TRBV5-1,14
CAIRSGSASSGELFF,TRBV10-3,15
CASSSLLAGTGELFF,TRBV5-1,15
CASSQDRANTEAFF,TRBV4-3,14
CATKTGESYEQYF,TRBV10-3,13
CASSQGGSFYNEQFF,TRBV4-1,15
CASTGAGLMVGELFF,TRBV6-1,15
CASSSGVHNTIYF,TRBV6-5,13
CASSPPVRAKNIQYF,TRBV3-1,15
CASGGASRTDTQYF,TRBV2,14
CSARRTGDPDTQYF,TRBV20-1,14
CASSYSSGVGNIQYF,TRBV7-6,15
CASSLVGAADYGYTF,TRBV12-3/TRBV12-4,15
CASRATGYTEAFF,TRBV7-6,13
CASSLFGMSSYNSPLHF,TRBV5-6,17
CASSTAPGESQPQHF,TRBV19,15
CSALRTGGHGELFF,TRBV20-1,14
CASSPGTNTEAFF,TRBV14,13
CASSLSSLSVQETQYF,TRBV27,16
CASSQSGLAAGELFF,TRBV6-6,15
CASSPRRTDTQYF,TRBV7-2,13
CSAREGLAVSEQFF,TRBV20-1,14
CASSYSRGRGYTF,TRBV6-5,13
CASSYAGTSNEQFF,TRBV6-2/TRBV6-3,14
CASSHPGLAGQWTQYF,TRBV4-1,16
CASSLGHLLYNEQFF,TRBV5-1,15
CASSFGLLGGDIQYF,TRBV5-1,15
CASSLTSGGSELFF,TRBV7-3,14
CASSQAGLVTAANEKLFF,TRBV4-3,18
CASSMRGPSYNEQFF,TRBV6-2/TRBV6-3,15